The 7 T cell receptor beta chains in this list originate from one sample, sequenced in a study of T and B cells in COVID-19 patients. BIOMED2 TRB-A/B primer pools were used in multiplex TRB PCR. TCRdb re-called the multiplex PCR reads with MiXCR, one entry per CDR3 protein. This table holds around 9,000 distinct CDR3 sequences, around a third found once. TRB was amplified from around 250-500 ng of blood genomic DNA. Sequencing was carried out using blood. Receptors were obtained from a human donor who had recovered from COVID-19.

The chain couples TRBV28 to TRBJ2-5; D is uncertain. This CDR3 contains 16 residues. Germline CDR1 reads MDHEN; CDR2 reads SYDVKM. V shed 2 bases and J shed 5 bases, with 18 bases lying between them. The CDR3 reads CASSLAGRATQETQYF. CDR3 nucleotides: TGTGCCAGCAGTTTAGCCGGACGGGCTACCCAGGAGACCCAGTACTTC.

By share, this clonotype counts as medium-sized. The V gene is TRBV11-1, the J gene TRBJ2-7; D is possibly TRBD2 (5 bases). Germline V gene data show CDR1 as SGHAT and CDR2 as FQDESV (reference sequence). The CDR3 runs 12 residues. V lost 0 bases, J lost 11 bases, and 11 bases lay in between. The CDR3 here is CASSLAEGLKYF. In DNA, the CDR3 is TGTGCCAGCAGCTTAGCAGAGGGCCTAAAGTACTTC.

The CDR3 region has the DNA TGCGCCAGCAGCCAGGAAATCCGGGACAGGGGGCGAACAGATACGCAGTATTTT. Its protein product is CASSQEIRDRGRTDTQYF. This chain links TRBV4-3 with TRBJ2-3; 12 positions agree with TRBD1. The CDR3 contains 18 residues. After removal of 3 bases from V and 3 bases from J, the junction contained 10 bases not matched to a gene. The germline V gene encodes CDR1 LGHNA and CDR2 YSLEER.

This rearrangement joins TRBV20-1 to TRBJ2-7; 10 positions agree with TRBD2. The CDR3 is 15 residues long. Germline loops: CDR1 DFQATT, CDR2 SNEGSKA (reference sequence). With 0 bases clipped from V and 3 bases from J, the junction kept 5 bases outside the gene matches. Written as DNA, the CDR3 is TGCAGTGCTAGAGATTTGCGGACTAGCGGCTACGAGCAGTACTTC. It yields the protein CSARDLRTSGYEQYF.

V and J are TRBV6-5 and TRBJ1-2; 11 positions match TRBD1. The CDR3 contains 15 residues. The V gene end was trimmed by 6 bases and the J gene end by 4 bases; junction bases not matched to a gene: 7. Germline loops: CDR1 MNHEY, CDR2 SVGAGI. CDR3 bases: TGTGCCAGCAGCGGGGGGACAGGGGGTTTCTATGGCTACACCTTC. Its translation: CASSGGTGGFYGYTF.

The table lists this clonotype with a few counts. V and J are TRBV27 and TRBJ1-1, with D maybe TRBD1 (6 bases). This CDR3 comprises 15 residues. CDR1 and CDR2 from the germline V gene are MNHEY and SMNVEV (reference sequence). The V and J ends lost 5 bases and 5 bases respectively, with 18 bases between them. The CDR3 sequence is CASSPPQQGTTEAFF. The CDR3 DNA sequence: TGTGCCAGCAGTCCTCCCCAACAGGGAACAACTGAAGCTTTCTTT.

The rearrangement uses TRBV6-8 and TRBJ1-4, with a weak D call TRBD1 (5 bases). The CDR3 has 15 amino acids. Trimming took 7 bases from V and 11 from J, leaving 23 bases between them. Germline V gives CDR1 MNHGY, CDR2 SAAAGT. The DNA for the CDR3 is TGTGCCAGCATTGAAGCAAGGGACCTCCCGGTTAAACTGTTTTTT. Amino acids: CASIEARDLPVKLFF.